This TCR beta chain was retrieved from a study of regulatory T cells in long-lasting Graves disease. Investigators prepared the TCR beta libraries by applying iRepertoire HTBI primers and Arm-PCR of CDR3 regions. TCRdb redid the calling of the multiplex PCR reads with MiXCR, one entry per CDR3 protein. The table includes about 530,000 distinct CDR3 sequences, approximately 16% detected once. The time point here: newly diagnosed GD, antithyroid drugs for less than 3 months. Extracted RNA from PBMCs served as the source of the TCR library. The data also belong to a second study, concerning T cells in Graves' hyperthyroidism and ophthalmopathy. That report adds: Ophthalmopathy onset followed model prediction by a median around 6.9 months.

Sample: peripheral blood mononuclear cells (PBMCs), taken at new diagnosis, from a patient treated with antithyroid drugs. The clonotype originates from a middle-aged woman with Graves disease.

In nucleotides, the CDR3 is TGTGCCAGCAGTGATAAGAGGGGGGGAAAACTGTTTTTT. It translates to CASSDKRGGKLFF. The rearrangement joins TRBV12-3 or TRBV12-4 to TRBJ1-4; possible D gene TRBD1, 6 bases. V lost 5 bases, J lost 10 bases, and 14 bases lay in between. The CDR3 is 13 residues long.